This T cell receptor beta chain was sequenced during a study of T cell repertoires in cytomegalovirus infection. Overall study: Public TCR beta signatures were indicative of both CMV infection and a matching HLA type.

Worth noting for this clonotype: The antigen remains undetermined.

One entry per CDR3 protein results from TCRdb running MiXCR on the reads. The table shows 200,000 to 300,000 distinct CDR3 sequences, with over 9% occurring only once. Study-level findings and limits: Predominance within the ex vivo response was attributable to HLA-C-restricted CMV-specific TCR beta clonotypes. Totalled public TCR beta family frequency picked out people who carried CMV plus the relevant HLA.

Trimming left V 7 bases short and J 5 bases short, with 15 bases between. CDR1 is SQVTM and CDR2 is ANQGSEA in the germline V gene. CDR3 size: 13 residues. The TCR originated in a human donor in good health (CMV status not recorded). Some clones in this sample may be carry-over from other donors' samples. This rearrangement joins TRBV29-1 to TRBJ2-4; D is uncertain. The sample taken for sequencing was PBMCs. The CDR3 sequence: CSGARSGQNIQYF. The CDR3 nucleotides are TGCAGCGGAGCCCGATCGGGTCAAAACATTCAGTACTTC.